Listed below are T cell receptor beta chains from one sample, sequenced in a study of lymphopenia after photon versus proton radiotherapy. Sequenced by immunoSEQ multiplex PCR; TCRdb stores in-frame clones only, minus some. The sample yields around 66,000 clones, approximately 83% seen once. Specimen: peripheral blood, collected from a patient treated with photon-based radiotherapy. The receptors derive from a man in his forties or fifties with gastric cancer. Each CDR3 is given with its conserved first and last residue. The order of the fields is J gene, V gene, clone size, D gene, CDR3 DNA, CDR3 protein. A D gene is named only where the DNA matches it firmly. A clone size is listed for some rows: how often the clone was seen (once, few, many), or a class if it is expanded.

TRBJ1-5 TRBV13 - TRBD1 TGTGCCAGCAGCTCCCGGACAGGGCACCAGCCCCAGCATTTT CASSSRTGHQPQHF
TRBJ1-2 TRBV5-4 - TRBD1 TGTGCCAGCAGCCCAGGACAGGGGACTAACTATGGCTACACCTTC CASSPGQGTNYGYTF
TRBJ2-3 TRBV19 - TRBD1 TGTGCCAGTAGTATGGACAGGGCCCGCGCGGATACGCAGTATTTT CASSMDRARADTQYF
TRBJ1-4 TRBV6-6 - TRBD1 TGTGCCAGCAGCACACAGGGGGCCAGGGGGGAAAAACTGTTTTTT CASSTQGARGEKLFF
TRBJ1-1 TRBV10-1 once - TGCGCCAGCAGTGAGTCCGTGGACAGGAACACTGAAGCTTTCTTT CASSESVDRNTEAFF
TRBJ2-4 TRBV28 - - TGTGCCAGCAGTTTAGGTGGGAACATGAACGCCATTCAGTACTTC CASSLGGNMNAIQYF
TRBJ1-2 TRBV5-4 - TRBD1 TGTGCCAGCAGCGACCCCGGGACAGAATTAGACTATGGCTACACCTTC CASSDPGTELDYGYTF
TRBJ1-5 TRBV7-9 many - TGTGCCAGCAGCAGATCGGAGAACCAGCCCCAGCATTTT CASSRSENQPQHF
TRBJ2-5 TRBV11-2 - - TGTGCCAGCAGCCAAAAAGAGACCCAGTACTTC CASSQKETQYF
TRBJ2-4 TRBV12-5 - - TGTGCTAGTGGTTTGGTACCGGGGCAGGGGCTAGCCAAAAACATTCAGTACTTC CASGLVPGQGLAKNIQYF
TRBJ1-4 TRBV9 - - TGTGCCAGCAGCGTAGAGATAGGGGCAGGGAATGAAAAACTGTTTTTT CASSVEIGAGNEKLFF
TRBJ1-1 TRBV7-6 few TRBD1 TGTGCCAGCAGCCCCGGACAGGGGAACACTGAAGCTTTCTTT CASSPGQGNTEAFF
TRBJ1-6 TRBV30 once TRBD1 TGTGCCTGGAGTGGTGGGAAGACAGGGGGCCTGGGGTCACCCCTCCACTTT CAWSGGKTGGLGSPLHF
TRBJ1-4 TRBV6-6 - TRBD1 TGTGCCAGCAGGAGGGACAGTTATGAAAAACTGTTTTTT CASRRDSYEKLFF
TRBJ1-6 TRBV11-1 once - TGTGCCAGCAGCCCACGGGCAGGAGTTAATTCACCCCTCCACTTT CASSPRAGVNSPLHF
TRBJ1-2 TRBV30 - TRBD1 TGTGCCTGGAGTAGACAGGGAAACTATGGCTACACCTTC CAWSRQGNYGYTF
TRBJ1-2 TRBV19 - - TGTGCCAGTAGTCACCACGGGACAACAGCTAACTATGGCTACACCTTC CASSHHGTTANYGYTF
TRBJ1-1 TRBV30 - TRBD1 TGTGCCTGGAGTGTAGACAGGGGGGAAGCTTTCTTT CAWSVDRGEAFF
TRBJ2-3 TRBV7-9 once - TGTGCCAGCAGCTTAGATGAGGACACAGATACGCAGTATTTT CASSLDEDTDTQYF
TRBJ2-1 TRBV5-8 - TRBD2 TGTGCCAGCAAACATAGCGGGGGGGCTTTAAATGAGCAGTTCTTC CASKHSGGALNEQFF
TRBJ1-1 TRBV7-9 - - TGTGCCAGCAGCTTAGTTCCAGTGATGAACACTGAAGCTTTCTTT CASSLVPVMNTEAFF
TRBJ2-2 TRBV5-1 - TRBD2 TGCGCCAGCAGCTACACTAGCGGGGGGGCAACCGGGGAGCTGTTTTTT CASSYTSGGATGELFF
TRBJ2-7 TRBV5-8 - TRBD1 TGTGCCAGCAGAAGGGCCGGGACAGGGGGCTTCTACGAGCAGTACTTC CASRRAGTGGFYEQYF
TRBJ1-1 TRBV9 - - TGTGCCAGCAGCGTAGGCATAGGGTTGAACACTGAAGCTTTCTTT CASSVGIGLNTEAFF
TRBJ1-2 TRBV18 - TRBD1 TGTGCCAGCTCGCTGGACAGGGAAAACTATGGCTACACCTTC CASSLDRENYGYTF
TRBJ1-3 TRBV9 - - TGTGCCAGCAGCGCCGGGGGCTCTGGAAACACCATATATTTT CASSAGGSGNTIYF
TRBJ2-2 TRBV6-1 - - TGTGCCACCTTAATATCACAGGGTGTCAGGGAGCTGTTTTTT CATLISQGVRELFF
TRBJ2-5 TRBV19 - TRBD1 TGTGCCAGTACTCCCGGGACAGGGAATTTGTACCAAGAGACCCAGTACTTC CASTPGTGNLYQETQYF
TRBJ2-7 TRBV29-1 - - TGCAGCGTTGTCAGAGCAGGGGACTCTTCCTACGAGCAGTACTTC CSVVRAGDSSYEQYF
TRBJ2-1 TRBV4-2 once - TGTGCCAGCAGCCAAGAGGACAGTTATCGTGATGAGCAGTTCTTC CASSQEDSYRDEQFF
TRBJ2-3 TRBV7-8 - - TGTGCCAGCAGCTTAGATCTCCAGCGGAGCACAGATACGCAGTATTTT CASSLDLQRSTDTQYF
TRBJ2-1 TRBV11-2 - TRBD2 TGTGCCAGCAGCCCCGGGCTAGCGGGGAATGAGCAGTTCTTC CASSPGLAGNEQFF
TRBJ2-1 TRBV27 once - TGTGCCAGCAGTTTGGGGGCTAGCTCCTACAATGAGCAGTTCTTC CASSLGASSYNEQFF
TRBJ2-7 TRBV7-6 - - TGTGCCAGCAGCCCTAACCCGGCAGTGTACGAGCAGTACTTC CASSPNPAVYEQYF
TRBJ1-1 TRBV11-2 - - TGTGCCAGCAGCCAGGCGGGAAACACTGAAGCTTTCTTT CASSQAGNTEAFF
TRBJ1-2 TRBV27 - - TGTGCCAGCAGCCCCGGGACATTGAAGAACTATGGCTACACCTTC CASSPGTLKNYGYTF
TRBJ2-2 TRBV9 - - TGTGCCAGCAGCGTAGATGAGGGACTGGGCACCGGGGAGCTGTTTTTT CASSVDEGLGTGELFF
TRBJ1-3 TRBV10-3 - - TGTGCCATCAGTGAGTCGACGGGAAGCTCTACTGGAAACACCATATATTTT CAISESTGSSTGNTIYF
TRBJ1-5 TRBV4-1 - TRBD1 TGCGCCAGCAGCCATCCTACGGGACAGGGGCTCCGCGGGCCCCAGCATTTT CASSHPTGQGLRGPQHF
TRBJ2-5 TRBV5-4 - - TGTGCCAGCACCGTAGAGATGGCGGAAGAGACCCAGTACTTC CASTVEMAEETQYF
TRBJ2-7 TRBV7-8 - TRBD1 TGTGCCAGCCGACAGGGGGCGGGGTACGAGCAGTACTTC CASRQGAGYEQYF
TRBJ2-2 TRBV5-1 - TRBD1 TGCGCCAGCAGCCAGACAGGGGATGTCGGGGAGCTGTTTTTT CASSQTGDVGELFF
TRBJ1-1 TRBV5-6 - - TGTGCCAGCAGCTTGTTGTCTGAAGCTTTCTTT CASSLLSEAFF
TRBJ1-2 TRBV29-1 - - TGCAGCGTTGAAGAGAGGAGGCGGAACTATGGCTACACCTTC CSVEERRRNYGYTF
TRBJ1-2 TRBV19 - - TGTGCCAGTAGTATGGGTACCGTGAGATACTATGGCTACACCTTC CASSMGTVRYYGYTF
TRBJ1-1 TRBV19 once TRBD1 TGTGCCAGTACCCCAGTGGACAGGGGCCCTGAAGCTTTCTTT CASTPVDRGPEAFF
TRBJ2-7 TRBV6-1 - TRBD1 TGTGCCAGCAGTCACAGGGGGGCCTACGAGCAGTACTTC CASSHRGAYEQYF
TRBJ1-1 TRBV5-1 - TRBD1 TGCGCCAGCAGCTTAAGTAGTACAGGGGGCACTGAAGCTTTCTTT CASSLSSTGGTEAFF
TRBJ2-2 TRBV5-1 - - TGCGCCAGCAGCTTGGGGAGATGGGCCACCGGGGAGCTGTTTTTT CASSLGRWATGELFF
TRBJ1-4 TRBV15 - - TGTGCCACCAGCAGAAGTAATGACGAAAAACTGTTTTTT CATSRSNDEKLFF
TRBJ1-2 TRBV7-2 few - TGTGCCAGCAGCTTAGATGGTGGTGGCTACACCTTC CASSLDGGGYTF
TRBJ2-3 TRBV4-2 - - TGTGCCAGCAGCCAAGACGGAGACAGGACAGATACGCAGTATTTT CASSQDGDRTDTQYF
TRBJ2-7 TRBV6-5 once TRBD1 TGTGCCAGCAGGAAGGGGACAGGGGTCTACGAGCAGTACTTC CASRKGTGVYEQYF